This T cell receptor (beta chain) is drawn from a study of human T cells and chemical hapten exposure (dated by TCRdb to 2020 to 2023). For the wider study: For sensitization, 2% DPC in acetone was applied to a 2 cm by 2 cm area of upper inner arm skin. Patients additionally received weekly therapeutic DPC doses to the scalp throughout the approximately 24-week study period. Patch testing on the upper back used Finn chambers containing 0.01% DPC, with scoring done after 6 days according to International Contact Dermatitis Research Group standards. The mostly female patient cohort included alopecia areata with under or over 50% scalp involvement, alopecia totalis and alopecia universalis. The libraries were sequenced as a pool, and the TCR yield per sample differed mostly because of small variations in library volumes within the pool. Peripheral blood TCR repertoire changes were tracked in vivo in alopecia patients during primary and secondary sensitization to the hapten diphenylcyclopropenone (DPC). Blood samples were taken from patients before sensitization (week 0) and at 2, 6 and about 24 weeks after DPC sensitization. For TCR sequencing, blood came from 25 to 35 alopecia patients at anywhere from one to four time points (pre-sensitization, 2, 6 and 24 weeks).

What the work shows at the level of the full study, not this receptor alone: After repeated subsampling, the strength of the expansion versus patch-test correlation and the threshold at which it became significant changed. Alopecia, a presumed autoimmune disease, was present in all patients, so the immune response of the patients might differ from that of healthy individuals. DPC sensitization did not change how many TCRs were above 1 in 1000 frequency, and no evidence was found of alterations in global repertoire structure. Expanded TCRs formed significantly more large CDR3 similarity clusters than pre-sensitization or healthy control sets, consistent with antigen-driven responses. Patch test score was positively correlated with the number of PT1 expanded TCRs, with significance at thresholds 8, 16 and 32 but not at 4.

This clonotype was found many times. The antigen it binds to is not known. The input lacks base qualities; no much larger clone sits a single base away. In the paper's terms, the time point label means: pre-sensitization, week 0. The treatment or condition label here, explained by the study, means: therapeutic diphenylcyclopropenone sensitization with weekly scalp DPC. At every patch-test visit, the blood draw took place before the patch test was put on. Eligible patients were aged 18 to 70, diagnosed with alopecia, deemed suitable for DPC therapy, and excluded if pregnant. Total RNA was extracted from unfractionated whole blood that had been collected in Tempus Blood RNA tubes. The method was RACE. Sequencing relied on a NextSeq 500. Library preparation attached unique molecular identifiers to individual cDNA molecules for quantitative, reproducible TCR counting. Each blood RNA sample was used to sequence both TCR alpha and TCR beta chains. The paper's processing steps were these. A median of approximately 100,000 TCRs per sample was observed, with a range of about 23,224 to 750,000. The Decombinator software suite was used to annotate the V, J and CDR3 of the TCR reads. For PS versus PT1 abundance plots, all samples were subsampled to the same number of TCRs (28,000). Expanded TCRs were defined as absent before sensitization and observed at least eight times at the 2-week time point. TCRdb reprocessing: public reads trimmed at Q25 with fastp, clones called with MiXCR, in-frame beta chains kept. One record per CDR3 amino acid sequence lists the most common genes and DNA. The V and J calls reflect TCRdb's pipeline rather than the authors' work. The sample table holds roughly 100,000 distinct CDR3 sequences, of which 8% to 10% were seen once. The ten largest clones take up approximately 3.8% of the sample.

Including the terminal cysteine and phenylalanine, the CDR3 comprises 15 residues. The entry retains the CDR3 DNA only, 45 bases that are in frame from base 1. CDR1 and CDR2 were assigned from the germline V gene (reference sequence) as DFQATT and SNEGSKA. Trimming removed 1 base from V and 8 bases from J, leaving 20 bases between the germline ends. This sequence was found in a woman aged 35 to 49 with alopecia areata. Some clones in this sample may be carry-over from other donors' samples. The specimen was whole blood, collected in connection with sensitization to the hapten diphenylcyclopropenone (DPC). In this chain, TRBV20-1 is recombined with TRBJ1-2; no D gene is confidently identified. The CDR3 loop reads CSARGLGSRTGGYTF. The DNA is TGCAGTGCTAGAGGGCTTGGATCTAGAACCGGAGGCTACACCTTC.